These 29 T cell receptor beta chains were all obtained from the same sample, sequenced in a study of CD8 T cells in ankylosing spondylitis. TCRdb re-called the 5' RACE reads with MiXCR, one entry per CDR3 protein. The sample consists of some 39,000 distinct CDR3 sequences, about 10% of them appearing once. Sequencing used synovial fluid, either unsorted or a sorted T cell fraction (not recorded which). Source of these receptors: a male donor with ankylosing spondylitis.

V is TRBV4-3 and J is TRBJ2-1; D gene uncertain. Germline values: CDR1 LGHNA, CDR2 YSLEER. Trimming left V 4 bases short and J 10 bases short, with 17 bases between. This CDR3 is built from 14 residues. This CDR3 is CASSRETTSLEQFF. In DNA form, the CDR3 reads TGCGCCAGCAGCCGAGAAACCACGTCCCTAGAGCAGTTCTTC.

The chain uses TRBV4-1 and TRBJ2-7; 8 bases are shared with TRBD1. Unmatched junction bases numbered 8, after V lost 3 bases and J lost 7 bases. Germline V gene sequence: CDR1 MGHRA, CDR2 YSYEKL. This CDR3 contains 14 residues. CDR3 residues: CASSHLGQGGEQYF. For the CDR3, the DNA is TGCGCCAGCAGCCACCTCGGACAGGGTGGAGAGCAGTACTTC.

There are many counts of this clonotype. This chain links TRBV12-3 or TRBV12-4 with TRBJ2-6; TRBD1 or TRBD2 may be the D gene (5 bases each). The CDR3 is made up of 13 amino acids. Trimming pared 6 bases from V and 10 bases from J, leaving 13 bases between. The CDR3 region is CASSSGPGNVLTF. The DNA for the CDR3 is TGTGCCAGCAGCTCGGGACCAGGTAACGTCCTGACTTTC.

This clonotype was seen at least ten times. The chain recombines TRBV28 with TRBJ2-1; D is ambiguous. The germline V and J ends were trimmed by 7 bases and 5 bases, with 6 bases remaining between them. This CDR3 spans 11 amino acids. CDR1 is MDHEN and CDR2 is SYDVKM in the germline V gene. The CDR3 coding sequence is TGTGCCAGCACCCGCGACAATGAGCAGTTCTTC. It codes for CASTRDNEQFF.

The chain is built from TRBV7-9 and TRBJ1-4, with D tentatively TRBD1 (5 bases). The CDR3 has 15 residues. Germline CDR1 is SEHNR and CDR2 is FQNEAQ (reference sequence). Between the trimmed V and J ends, which lost 5 bases and 5 bases, there was a span of 15 bases. For the CDR3, the DNA is TGTGCCAGCAGCCGATTGGGGCCGCCCAATGAAAAACTGTTTTTT. It codes for CASSRLGPPNEKLFF.

Remarks on this clonotype: The DNA is left out, because the CDR3 cannot be placed on it with certainty; the CDR3 is given as TCRdb lists it. This chain links TRBV7-8 with TRBJ2-2; the table gives TRBD1 as D, unverified against the DNA. Per germline, CDR1 SGHVS and CDR2 FQNEAQ. The length of the CDR3 is 13 amino acids, counting both ends. Here the CDR3 reads CASSPRQGGSCFF.

In DNA form, the CDR3 reads TGTGCCAGTAGTTCCGGAAGGGACTCCTCAATCGCGCAGTATTTT. Residues: CASSSGRDSSIAQYF. The J gene is TRBJ2-3, the V gene TRBV19, with a tentative D call TRBD2 (6 bases). The ends were cut back, 5 bases at V and 10 bases at J, with 22 bases in the middle. This CDR3 contains 15 residues. CDR1 LNHDA and CDR2 SQIVND come from the germline V gene (reference sequence).

This clonotype was found many times. V gene TRBV10-3 combines with J gene TRBJ2-7; either TRBD1 or TRBD2 may supply D (5 bases each). The CDR3 has 14 amino acids. The V gene lost 6 bases and the J gene lost 0 bases, with 12 bases spanning the gap. The V gene's germline CDR1 is ENHRY and CDR2 SYGVKD. The CDR3 DNA sequence: TGTGCCATCAGAGGGACGGGAAACTCCTACGAGCAGTACTTC. It encodes CAIRGTGNSYEQYF.

At least ten counts were recorded for this clonotype. The chain uses TRBV20-1 and TRBJ1-2, with a weak D call TRBD1 (5 bases). Germline CDR1 reads DFQATT; CDR2 reads SNEGSKA (reference sequence). Trimming removed 2 bases at V and 10 bases at J, with 17 bases between. The CDR3 is 13 residues long. CDR3 loop: CSARSWAQEDYTF. The CDR3 coding sequence is TGCAGTGCTAGATCATGGGCACAGGAGGACTACACCTTC.

About this clonotype itself: A much larger clone lies one base from this, so it may be a read error. The chain uses TRBV19 and TRBJ2-1; TRBD1 agrees at 7 bases. Germline CDR1 and CDR2: LNHDA and SQIVND (reference sequence). The CDR3 loop spans 14 amino acids. For the CDR3, the DNA is TGTGCCAGTAGTATAGGGCCGACAGGGCATGAGCTGTTCTTC. It encodes CASSIGPTGHELFF.

This clonotype was picked up many times. The chain employs TRBV20-1 and TRBJ2-3; TRBD2 aligns across 13 bases. Germline-derived CDR1 and CDR2 are DFQATT and SNEGSKA (reference sequence). The CDR3 consists of 14 residues. Trimming took 6 bases from V and 5 from J; bases not matched to a gene: 5. Written as DNA, the CDR3 is TGCAGTGCCGACGGACTAGCGGGAGTAGATACGCAGTATTTT. Amino acid sequence: CSADGLAGVDTQYF.

This clonotype was detected only a few times. The chain combines TRBV5-4 with TRBJ2-1; D gene uncertain. The germline V gene has CDR1 SGHNT and CDR2 YYREEE (reference sequence). Trimming left V 3 bases short and J 4 bases short, with 20 bases between. The CDR3 length is 17 residues. The CDR3 DNA is TGTGCCAGCAGCTCTACCGGAACCTACACCTTTTACAATGAGCAGTTCTTC. It translates to CASSSTGTYTFYNEQFF.

This rearrangement joins TRBV25-1 to TRBJ2-6, with a possible D match to TRBD1 (6 bases). The CDR3 has 16 residues. From germline, CDR1 is MGHDK and CDR2 SYGVNS. The V end was cut by 6 bases, the J end by 4 bases, with 16 bases between. This CDR3 reads CASSTGYKSGANVLTF. In DNA form, the CDR3 reads TGTGCCAGCAGCACAGGGTATAAGTCAGGGGCCAACGTCCTGACTTTC.

V is TRBV11-2 and J is TRBJ2-5; 7 bases align to TRBD1. Germline lookup yields CDR1 SGHAT and CDR2 FQNNGV. The ends lost 5 bases at V and 7 bases at J; junction bases unmatched: 10. The CDR3 covers 14 residues. The CDR3 DNA reads TGTGCCAGCAGCCCACGACAGGGTCCGGGGACCCAGTACTTC. Amino acids: CASSPRQGPGTQYF.

The chain links TRBV7-9 to TRBJ2-3; 8 bases are shared with TRBD2. The V segment lost 2 bases and the J segment 4 bases; nucleotides outside the gene matches: 8. The CDR3 is made up of 16 amino acids. Germline assignment: CDR1 SEHNR and CDR2 FQNEAQ (reference sequence). As DNA, the CDR3 is TGTGCCAGCAGCTTATCCCGCTTAGCGGGATCAGATACGCAGTATTTT. Its translation: CASSLSRLAGSDTQYF.

This clonotype was found many times. The V gene is TRBV4-1, the J gene TRBJ2-7; 7 nucleotides agree with TRBD2. This CDR3 is 16 amino acids long. Germline values: CDR1 MGHRA, CDR2 YSYEKL. The J segment lost 2 bases and the V segment lost 1 base, leaving 8 bases of the junction unmatched. CDR3 DNA: TGCGCCAGCAGCCAAGTCGGCACGGGAGGTGCCTACGAGCAGTACTTC. This translates into CASSQVGTGGAYEQYF.

Ten or more counts support this clonotype. The chain couples TRBV28 to TRBJ2-5; perhaps TRBD2 as D (5 bases). Per the germline V gene, CDR1 is MDHEN and CDR2 is SYDVKM. With 5 bases removed from V and 4 bases from J, the gap between germline ends came to 14 bases. This CDR3 comprises 14 residues. The CDR3 region is CASSPRLGIETQYF. DNA for the CDR3: TGTGCCAGCAGTCCCCGTCTCGGGATAGAGACCCAGTACTTC.

For this clonotype: Being one base from a much bigger clone, this may be a read error. J is TRBJ2-5 and V is TRBV7-6; 7 bases align to TRBD1. The germline gives CDR1 SGHVS, CDR2 FNYEAQ. This CDR3 is 15 amino acids long. The CDR3 protein is CVSSLEGARTAAQYF. As DNA, the CDR3 is TGTGTCAGCAGCTTAGAGGGGGCCCGGACGGCGGCCCAGTACTTC.

This clonotype appeared many times. This sequence joins TRBV20-1 and TRBJ2-1; TRBD1 matches 11 bases. The germline CDR1 and CDR2 sequences are DFQATT and SNEGSKA (reference sequence). The ends lost 0 bases at V and 8 bases at J; junction bases unmatched: 9. The CDR3 is 16 amino acids. CDR3 bases: TGCAGTGCTAGAGACCCTGGACAGGGGGCAGGGGATGAGCAGTTCTTC. This codes for CSARDPGQGAGDEQFF.

This clonotype was counted a few times. This chain links TRBV29-1 with TRBJ1-2; the D gene is possibly TRBD1 (5 bases). This CDR3 has 15 amino acids. V lost 2 bases, J lost 3 bases, and 16 bases lay in between. Per the germline V gene, CDR1 is SQVTM and CDR2 is ANQGSEA. The CDR3 coding sequence is TGCAGCGTTGAAAGGTGGGGGGAAGTAGACTATGGCTACACCTTC. Protein sequence: CSVERWGEVDYGYTF. The full variable domain, rest sourced from reference TRBV29-1 and TRBJ1-2, is SAVISQKPSRDICQRGTSLTIQCQVDSQVTMMFWYRQQPGQSLTLIATANQGSEATYESGFVIDKFPISRPNLTFSTLTVSNMSPEDSSIYLCSVERWGEVDYGYTFGSGTRLTVV.

This clonotype was seen only a few times. The chain combines TRBV12-3 or TRBV12-4 with TRBJ2-2; D is uncertain. This CDR3 contains 15 residues. V lost 3 bases to trimming and J lost 4 bases, with 12 bases between them. CDR3 in amino acids: CASSFVGWVTGELFF. The CDR3 DNA reads as TGTGCCAGCAGTTTCGTTGGGTGGGTCACCGGGGAGCTGTTTTTT.

This clonotype has ten or more counts. This sequence joins TRBV5-1 and TRBJ2-5, with D possibly TRBD2 on 6 matching bases. Germline CDR1 SGHRS, CDR2 YFSETQ. Between the trimmed V and J ends, which lost 2 bases and 5 bases, there was a span of 16 bases. The CDR3 consists of 15 residues. Here the CDR3 DNA reads TGCGCCAGCAGCTTTGGGACCCAAAGCGGGGAGACCCAGTACTTC. It translates to CASSFGTQSGETQYF.

The table lists this clonotype with many counts. The chain employs TRBV20-1 and TRBJ2-7, with D uncertain. Trimming cost V 0 bases and J 7 bases, with 25 bases left between them. Germline CDR1 DFQATT, CDR2 SNEGSKA (reference sequence). This CDR3 is built from 17 residues. The CDR3 nucleotides are TGCAGTGCTAGAGATAAAGCAGACGGTAGTAAGCTTCGAGAGCAGTACTTC. Translating it yields CSARDKADGSKLREQYF.

The V gene is TRBV20-1, the J gene TRBJ2-2; D assignment may be TRBD1 or TRBD2 (7 bases each). V was clipped by 3 bases and J by 5 bases, with 16 bases between them. CDR1 is DFQATT, CDR2 SNEGSKA, per germline (reference sequence). CDR3 length equals 15 residues. The CDR3 protein is CSARQGGGGTGELFF. For the CDR3, the DNA is TGCAGTGCTAGGCAGGGGGGGGGAGGAACCGGGGAGCTGTTTTTT.

This clonotype has only a few counts. This chain links TRBV7-6 with TRBJ2-3; D is unclear. V was clipped by 5 bases and J by 1 base, with 10 bases between them. The germline gives CDR1 SGHVS, CDR2 FNYEAQ. This CDR3 contains 14 residues. CDR3 sequence reads: CASSTATGTDTQYF. DNA of the CDR3: TGTGCCAGCAGCACCGCGACTGGCACAGATACGCAGTATTTT. Full variable domain (missing parts from reference TRBV7-6 and TRBJ2-3): GAGVSQSPRYKVTKRGQDVALRCDPISGHVSLYWYRQALGQGPEFLTYFNYEAQQDKSGLPNDRFSAERPEGSISTLTIQRTEQRDSAMYRCASSTATGTDTQYFGPGTRLTVL.

This clonotype was seen only a few times. The gene calls are TRBV6-1 and TRBJ2-7; TRBD1 aligns across 7 bases. Germline CDR1 is MNHNS and CDR2 is SASEGT. The CDR3 contains 15 residues. The V gene end was trimmed by 6 bases and the J gene end by 3 bases; junction bases not matched to a gene: 11. CDR3 DNA sequence: TGTGCCAGCAGCAACCGGGACAGAACAAGCTACGAGCAGTACTTC. Translating it yields CASSNRDRTSYEQYF.

This clonotype was detected ten times or more. V is TRBV12-3 or TRBV12-4 and J is TRBJ1-1, with D perhaps TRBD1 (5 bases). V lost 5 bases to trimming and J lost 3 bases, with 10 bases between them. This CDR3 has 13 residues. CDR3 sequence (DNA): TGTGCCAGCAGTCCCGGGACTCACACTGAAGCTTTCTTT. Protein: CASSPGTHTEAFF.

V and J are TRBV3-1 and TRBJ2-7; TRBD2 matches at 9 bases. The CDR3 spans 14 residues. Germline CDR1 is LGHDT and CDR2 is YNNKEL (reference sequence). With V trimmed by 6 bases and J by 2 bases, 5 bases remained unmatched. CDR3 sequence (DNA): TGTGCCAGCAGTCTATCTAGCGGGACCTACGAGCAGTACTTC. It translates to CASSLSSGTYEQYF.

About this clonotype itself: The DNA is omitted, as the CDR3 cannot be located on it reliably, and the CDR3 follows TCRdb's listing. V usage is TRBV20-1 and J usage is TRBJ2-2. The CDR3 sequence runs 17 residues, both termini included. Germline V lookup: CDR1 DFQATT, CDR2 SNEGSKA (reference sequence). The CDR3 region is CSARSTREENTGELFFF.